The clone carrying this TCR beta chain was seen at least ten times. The source of the sample is a study of neurological immune-mediated disorders. Per germline, CDR1 SQVTM and CDR2 ANQGSEA. Trimming removed 7 bases at V and 0 bases at J, with 16 bases between. The CDR3 spans 16 residues. Synthesis of cDNA was performed by 5'RACE using 10-nucleotide random UMIs. Sequencing runs each yielded over 170 million TCR-beta sequences from 15-18 subjects. Each CDR3 protein gets one entry after TCRdb re-called the 5' RACE reads with MiXCR. Of about 30,000 distinct CDR3 sequences in the sample, approximately 5.2% were seen once.

The TCR sequence derives from a woman between 45 and 65 years old in good health. Sequencing input: CD4+ T cells from blood. This chain links TRBV29-1 with TRBJ2-6; D remains unclear. The DNA for the CDR3 is TGCAGCGCCTTGGCAGAGAAACGCTCTGGGGCCAACGTCCTGACTTTC. Encoded protein: CSALAEKRSGANVLTF.